What follows describes a single T cell receptor beta chain. The data were obtained in a study of blood T cell repertoires in COVID-19. For the study at large: PBMCs, B-cell-depleted T cells, or T cells provided the cDNA or gDNA that made up the material.

Profiling relied on immunoSEQ multiplex PCR, and the TCRdb table lists in-frame clones only, not all of them. This table has a few hundred thousand clones, roughly nine tenths appearing once. The V gene's germline CDR1 is SEHNR and CDR2 FQNEAQ (reference sequence). The V gene lost 5 bases and the J gene lost 4 bases, with 12 bases spanning the gap. The CDR3 is made up of 14 amino acids. The chain joins TRBV7-9 to TRBJ1-5; D is ambiguous. The receptor's source is a man aged 60 to 69 with acute or convalescent COVID-19. The sequencing sample was made of peripheral blood. The CDR3 region is CASSPGRENQPQHF. The CDR3 DNA follows: TGTGCCAGCAGCCCTGGACGGGAAAATCAGCCCCAGCATTTT.